This passage covers 13 T cell receptor beta chains from one sample sequenced in a study of cytomegalovirus exposure and HLA in healthy donors. The protocol was immunoSEQ multiplex PCR, while the TCRdb copy is restricted to in-frame clones and leaves out a portion. Among 120,000 or so clones listed, 70% to 90% were seen once. Source material: PBMCs. Source of these receptors: a man younger than 35 in good health and CMV-seronegative.

This clone was picked up one time. The V and J genes are TRBV6-1 and TRBJ2-1; 9 positions match TRBD2. This CDR3 region has 18 residues. Germline loops: CDR1 MNHNS, CDR2 SASEGT. Trimming removed 4 bases from V and 2 bases from J; junction bases left unmatched: 12. The CDR3 DNA reads TGTGCCAGCAGTGTAAGTAGCGGGAGTGCATCGCCCTACAATGAGCAGTTCTTC. Encoded protein: CASSVSSGSASPYNEQFF.

The chain uses TRBV18 and TRBJ1-2; D uncertain. The CDR3 is made up of 15 amino acids. Germline CDR1 reads KGHSH; CDR2 reads LQKENI. Trimming shortened V by 1 base and J by 4 bases, and 13 bases separated the two germline ends. The CDR3, as DNA: TGTGCCAGCTCACCACGCGCCAGCGCTGGCTATGGCTACACCTTC. Translated: CASSPRASAGYGYTF.

This chain connects TRBV2 to TRBJ1-5, with D tentatively TRBD1 (5 bases). Germline lookup yields CDR1 SNHLY and CDR2 FYNNEI. V shed 9 bases and J shed 3 bases, with 18 bases lying between them. The length of the CDR3 is 15 residues. The CDR3 nucleotides read TGTGCCAGTACCACGGGACTCTTGGACAATCAGCCCCAGCATTTT. This gives the protein CASTTGLLDNQPQHF.

This CDR3 reads CASSLFAGATYEQYF. CDR3 coding DNA: TGTGCCAGCAGTTTATTTGCGGGAGCGACCTACGAGCAGTACTTC. This chain uses TRBV28 with TRBJ2-7, with 7 positions matching TRBD2. CDR3 length: 15 amino acids. The germline CDR1 and CDR2 sequences are MDHEN and SYDVKM. V lost 1 base to trimming and J lost 2 bases; unmatched junction nucleotides: 5.

The chain carries TRBV19 and TRBJ1-5; D ambiguous. The CDR3 is 10 residues long. V lost 3 bases to trimming and J lost 15 bases, with 9 bases between them. Germline V CDR1 and CDR2: LNHDA, SQIVND (reference sequence). Here the CDR3 DNA reads TGTGCCAGTAGTATGGGCCGCTGGCATTTT. Its protein product is CASSMGRWHF.

This chain links TRBV19 with TRBJ1-5; no reliable D call. V dropped 8 bases and J dropped 2 bases, with 7 bases sitting between them. Germline values: CDR1 LNHDA, CDR2 SQIVND (reference sequence). The CDR3 runs 12 residues. CDR3 DNA sequence: TGTGCCAGTGGGGAGGGCAATCAGCCCCAGCATTTT. Translating it yields CASGEGNQPQHF.

CDR3 protein: CASSATIRTGYGYTF. As DNA, the CDR3 is TGCGCCAGCAGCGCAACCATCAGGACAGGCTATGGCTACACCTTC. The chain recombines TRBV4-3 with TRBJ1-2; 7 bases are a match to TRBD1. Trimming at V came to 5 bases and at J to 4 bases, leaving 10 bases not matched to a gene. Germline V gene sequence: CDR1 LGHNA, CDR2 YSLEER. The CDR3 has 15 amino acids.

This chain uses TRBV19 with TRBJ2-7; 12 bases line up with TRBD2. CDR3 length: 15 amino acids. V was clipped by 6 bases and J by 5 bases; unmatched bases: 8. Germline V gene data show CDR1 as LNHDA and CDR2 as SQIVND (reference sequence). The CDR3: CASSLLAGGRHEQYF. CDR3 bases: TGTGCCAGTAGCTTACTAGCGGGAGGTCGCCACGAGCAGTACTTC.

This sequence joins TRBV5-8 and TRBJ1-2; no clear D gene. The CDR3 totals 13 residues. Germline V CDR1 and CDR2: SGHTS, YDEGEE. V was clipped by 4 bases and J by 2 bases, with 9 bases between them. CDR3 in DNA: TGTGCCAGCAGCCTACAGTTAAACTATGGCTACACCTTC. Translation: CASSLQLNYGYTF. Looking up the rest from reference TRBV5-8 and TRBJ1-2 gives the full variable domain: EAGVTQSPTHLIKTRGQQATLRCSPISGHTSVYWYQQALGLGLQFLLWYDEGEERNRGNFPPRFSGRQFPNYSSELNVNALELEDSALYLCASSLQLNYGYTFGSGTRLTVV.

The chain recombines TRBV18 with TRBJ1-5; a weak D match, TRBD1 (6 bases). This CDR3 has 17 amino acids. The V gene lost 2 bases and the J gene lost 0 bases, with 14 bases spanning the gap. Germline V lookup: CDR1 KGHSH, CDR2 LQKENI. CDR3 sequence (DNA): TGTGCCAGCTCACCAGCGGGGGCAGCTACTAGCAATCAGCCCCAGCATTTT. This codes for CASSPAGAATSNQPQHF.

The CDR3, as DNA: TGTGCCAGCTCCCCTGTAGGTGGGACTCCAAACCCAAGTGAGCAGTTCTTC. It codes for CASSPVGGTPNPSEQFF. This sequence joins TRBV7-9 and TRBJ2-1; tentatively, D is TRBD2 (6 bases). CDR3 length: 17 residues. V shed 8 bases and J shed 9 bases, with 29 bases lying between them. Germline V CDR1 and CDR2: SEHNR, FQNEAQ (reference sequence).

The chain recombines TRBV6-5 with TRBJ1-1, with D possibly TRBD1 on 5 matching bases. The CDR3 is 13 residues long. The V gene's germline CDR1 is MNHEY and CDR2 SVGAGI. V lost 2 bases and J 6 bases, leaving 10 bases between the germline ends. The CDR3 DNA is TGTGCCAGCAGTTACGGGGGGGGGTCTGAAGCTTTCTTT. Its protein is CASSYGGGSEAFF.

The chain has TRBV29-1 and TRBJ2-1; TRBD2 aligns across 7 bases. Looked up from germline, CDR1 is SQVTM and CDR2 is ANQGSEA. CDR3 length equals 14 residues. J was trimmed by 7 bases and V by 4 bases; bases with no gene match: 10. The CDR3 region has the DNA TGCAGCGTTGTTGTGAGTGCAGCGGGAAATGAGCAGTTCTTC. Amino acids: CSVVVSAAGNEQFF.